These T cell receptor beta chains were read from a single sample in a study of T-cell memory formation after mild COVID-19. TCRdb reanalysed the 5' RACE reads using MiXCR and keeps one entry per CDR3 protein. Of roughly 450,000 distinct CDR3 sequences in the sample, 15% to 20% were seen once. Sequenced: PBMCs or a T cell subset sorted from them (not recorded which). Source of these receptors: an adult woman who had mild COVID-19 (a few samples of this study predate the infection). Cell type and time point are not known. Each CDR3 is given with its conserved first and last residue. The D gene is left open where the match is weak. Rows may omit the clone size; those that give it use once, few, many or a size class.

abundance	j_gene	v_gene	d_gene	CDR3nt	CDR3aa
few	TRBJ2-1	TRBV5-6	NA	TGTGCCAGCAGCTTGCTGGTTAACGAGCAGTTCTTC	CASSLLVNEQFF
NA	TRBJ2-3	TRBV7-7	NA	TGTGCTAGCAGCCACCACCCCCTAGATACGCAGTATTTT	CASSHHPLDTQYF
NA	TRBJ2-7	TRBV4-1	TRBD1	TGCGCCAGCAGCGTCCCCGGGACAGGGGCCTCCTCCGACGAGCAGTACTTC	CASSVPGTGASSDEQYF
NA	TRBJ2-7	TRBV12-3/TRBV12-4	TRBD2	TGTGCCAGCAGTCTGAGGACTAGCGGGAGGGCAATCTCACAGTACTTC	CASSLRTSGRAISQYF
few	TRBJ2-7	TRBV7-8	TRBD1	TGTGCCAGCAGCTTTCGACAGGGTGTGCACGAGCAGTACTTC	CASSFRQGVHEQYF
few	TRBJ1-6	TRBV4-2	NA	TGTGCCAGCAGCCAAGATGAGGGGACGGCCAATTCACCCCTCCACTTT	CASSQDEGTANSPLHF
few	TRBJ2-1	TRBV9	TRBD2	TGTGCCAGCAGCGTACATTCCGGGACTAGCGCCTACAATGAGCAGTTCTTC	CASSVHSGTSAYNEQFF
NA	TRBJ2-5	TRBV15	TRBD1	TGTGCCACCAGCGGCCGGCAGGGGGCAGAGACCCAGTACTTC	CATSGRQGAETQYF
NA	TRBJ2-7	TRBV15	TRBD2	TGTGCCACCAGCACCGTAGCGGGGGGAGTCTCCTACGAGCAGTACTTC	CATSTVAGGVSYEQYF
few	TRBJ2-1	TRBV20-1	NA	TGCAGTGCTAGGTCCCGGGGGCAGTTCTTC	CSARSRGQFF
few	TRBJ2-2	TRBV3-1	NA	TGTGCCAGCAGCTCATATCTGAACACCGGGGAGCTGTTTTTT	CASSSYLNTGELFF
NA	TRBJ2-5	TRBV9	TRBD1	TGTGCCAGCAGCGCGGGACAGGGGGCGCGGGAGACCCAGTACTTC	CASSAGQGARETQYF
few	TRBJ1-1	TRBV7-9	NA	TGTGCCAGCAGCCTACCCGGGACCCGGGGCACTGAAGCTTTCTTT	CASSLPGTRGTEAFF
NA	TRBJ2-2	TRBV24-1	NA	TGTGCCACCAGTGCGGACCCTGGGGGTGCCGGGGAGCTGTTTTTT	CATSADPGGAGELFF
NA	TRBJ2-3	TRBV12-3/TRBV12-4	NA	TGTGCCAGCAGTCCCGGGACTTTAAATACGCAGTATTTT	CASSPGTLNTQYF
many	TRBJ2-7	TRBV25-1	NA	TGTGCCAGCAGTGACTCCCTTCCCTACGAGCAGTACTTC	CASSDSLPYEQYF
NA	TRBJ2-1	TRBV5-4	TRBD2	TGTGCCACCAAGACTAGCGGGCGCCCAAAGCAGTTCTTC	CATKTSGRPKQFF
NA	TRBJ1-3	TRBV3-1	NA	TGTGCCAGCAGCCCAAGGGGGTTCCCTGGAAACACCATATATTTT	CASSPRGFPGNTIYF
NA	TRBJ2-5	TRBV20-1	TRBD2	TGCAGTGCTAGTCCGGGACTAGCGGGAGGGCAAGAGACCCAGTACTTC	CSASPGLAGGQETQYF
few	TRBJ2-3	TRBV5-8	TRBD2	TGTGCCAGCAGTCACGGACTAGCGGACACAGATACGCAGTATTTT	CASSHGLADTDTQYF